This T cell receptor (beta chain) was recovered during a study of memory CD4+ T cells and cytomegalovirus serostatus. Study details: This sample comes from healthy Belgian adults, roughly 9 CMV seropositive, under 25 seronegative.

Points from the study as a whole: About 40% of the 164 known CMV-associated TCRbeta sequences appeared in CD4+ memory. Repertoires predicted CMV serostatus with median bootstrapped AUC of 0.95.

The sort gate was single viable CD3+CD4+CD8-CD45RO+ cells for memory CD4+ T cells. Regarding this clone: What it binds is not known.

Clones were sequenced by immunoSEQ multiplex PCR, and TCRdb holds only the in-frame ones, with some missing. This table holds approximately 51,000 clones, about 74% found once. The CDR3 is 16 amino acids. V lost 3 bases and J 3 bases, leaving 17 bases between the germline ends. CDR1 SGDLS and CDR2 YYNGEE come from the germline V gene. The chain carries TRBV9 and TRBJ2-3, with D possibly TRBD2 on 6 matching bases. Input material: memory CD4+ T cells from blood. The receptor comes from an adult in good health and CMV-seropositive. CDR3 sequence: CASSADGGVITDTQYF. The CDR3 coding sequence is TGTGCCAGCAGCGCGGACGGGGGAGTAATAACAGATACGCAGTATTTT.